This TCR beta chain was recovered during a study of blood T cell repertoires in COVID-19. Study context: T cells, B-cell-depleted T cells, or PBMCs supplied cDNA or gDNA.

Under the authors' procedure: The authors estimated nucleated cell counts from reference gene primer amplification. Profiled with immunoSEQ multiplex PCR; TCRdb holds only in-frame clones, not every one. D and trimming were read from the DNA, whereas the V and J calls and clone size are those reported in that table. The sample lists under 350,000 clones; 80% to 90% were seen once. This clone was detected once. Recruitment covered about 26 US areas and drew participants whose ages spanned roughly 18 to 100 years. Donors were grouped by their self-reported clinical history. Trimming removed 3 bases from V and 4 bases from J; junction bases left unmatched: 7. CDR1 and CDR2 (germline): KGHSH, LQKENI. The CDR3 totals 15 residues.

The receptor's source is a woman aged 35 to 49 with acute COVID-19. This chain uses TRBV18 with TRBJ2-7, with TRBD2 matching over 9 bases. Sequencing was carried out using PBMCs or T cells enriched from blood (not recorded which). Written as DNA, the CDR3 is TGTGCCAGCTCACCGTTGACTAGCGGTGGGTACGAGCAGTACTTC. Protein sequence: CASSPLTSGGYEQYF.